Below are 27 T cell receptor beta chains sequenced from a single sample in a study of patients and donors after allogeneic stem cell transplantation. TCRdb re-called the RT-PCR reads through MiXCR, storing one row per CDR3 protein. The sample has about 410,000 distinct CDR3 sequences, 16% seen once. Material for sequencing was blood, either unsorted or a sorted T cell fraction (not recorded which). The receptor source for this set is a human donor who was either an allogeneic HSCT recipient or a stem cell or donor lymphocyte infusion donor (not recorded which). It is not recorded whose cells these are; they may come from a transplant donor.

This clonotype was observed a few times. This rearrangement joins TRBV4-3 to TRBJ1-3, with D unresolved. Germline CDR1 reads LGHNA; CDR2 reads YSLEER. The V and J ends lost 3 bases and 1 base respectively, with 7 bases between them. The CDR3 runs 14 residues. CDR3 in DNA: TGCGCCAGCAGCCATACATCGTCTGGAAACACCATATATTTT. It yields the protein CASSHTSSGNTIYF.

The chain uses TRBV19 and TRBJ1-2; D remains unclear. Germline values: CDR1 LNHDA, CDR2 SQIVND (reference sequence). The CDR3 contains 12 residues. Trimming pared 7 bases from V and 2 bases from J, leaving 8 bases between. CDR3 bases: TGTGCCAGTAAAGGGAGGAACTATGGCTACACCTTC. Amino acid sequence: CASKGRNYGYTF.

DNA for the CDR3: TGCAGTGCTGGGCAGGGAGTGAGGAATCAGCCCCAGCATTTT. Translating gives CSAGQGVRNQPQHF. The V and J genes are TRBV20-1 and TRBJ1-5, with D possibly being TRBD1 (5 bases). CDR1 is DFQATT, CDR2 SNEGSKA, per germline (reference sequence). This CDR3 is built from 14 residues. Trimming shortened V by 5 bases and J by 4 bases, and 15 bases separated the two germline ends.

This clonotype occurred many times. The CDR3 region is CASSPGTAEQYF. The DNA of the CDR3 is TGTGCCAGCAGTCCCGGGACTGCCGAGCAGTACTTC. The chain links TRBV12-3 or TRBV12-4 to TRBJ2-7; D may be TRBD2 (6 bases). Trimming took off 5 bases at V and 6 bases at J, with 11 bases between the two ends. The CDR3 consists of 12 residues.

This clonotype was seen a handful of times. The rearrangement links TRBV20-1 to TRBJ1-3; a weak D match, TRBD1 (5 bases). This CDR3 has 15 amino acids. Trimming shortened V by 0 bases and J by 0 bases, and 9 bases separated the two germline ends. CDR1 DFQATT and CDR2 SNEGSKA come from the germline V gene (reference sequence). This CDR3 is CSARDLGGSGNTIYF. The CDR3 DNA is TGCAGTGCTAGAGATCTTGGGGGCTCTGGAAACACCATATATTTT.

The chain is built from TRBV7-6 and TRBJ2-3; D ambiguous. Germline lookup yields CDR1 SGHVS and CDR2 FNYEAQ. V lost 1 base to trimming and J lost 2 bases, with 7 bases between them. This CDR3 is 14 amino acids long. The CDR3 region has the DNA TGTGCCAGCAGCTTAGGACCACCCACAGATACGCAGTATTTT. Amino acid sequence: CASSLGPPTDTQYF.

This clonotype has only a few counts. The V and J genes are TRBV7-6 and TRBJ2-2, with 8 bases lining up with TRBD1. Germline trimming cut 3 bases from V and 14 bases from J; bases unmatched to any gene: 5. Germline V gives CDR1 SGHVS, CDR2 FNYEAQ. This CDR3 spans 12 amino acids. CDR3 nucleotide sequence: TGTGCCAGCAGCTTCGACAGGGGTGACCTGTTTTTT. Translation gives CASSFDRGDLFF.

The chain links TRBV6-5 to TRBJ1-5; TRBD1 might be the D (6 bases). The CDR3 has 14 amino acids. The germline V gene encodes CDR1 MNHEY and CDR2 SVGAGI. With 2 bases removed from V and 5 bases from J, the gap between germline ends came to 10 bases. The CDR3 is CASSYTTGYQPQHF. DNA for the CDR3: TGTGCCAGCAGTTACACCACAGGGTATCAGCCCCAGCATTTT.

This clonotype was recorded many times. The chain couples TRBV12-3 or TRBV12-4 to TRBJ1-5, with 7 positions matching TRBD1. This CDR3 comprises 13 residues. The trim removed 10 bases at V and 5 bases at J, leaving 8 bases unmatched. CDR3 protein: CATRGEEDQPQHF. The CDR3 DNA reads TGTGCCACCAGGGGGGAAGAGGATCAGCCCCAGCATTTT.

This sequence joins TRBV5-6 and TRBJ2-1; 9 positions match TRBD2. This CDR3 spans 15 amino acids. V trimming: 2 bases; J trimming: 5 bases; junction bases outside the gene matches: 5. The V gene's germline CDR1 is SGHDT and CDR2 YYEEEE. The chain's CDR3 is CASSFGASGNNEQFF. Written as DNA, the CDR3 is TGTGCCAGCAGCTTTGGGGCTAGCGGGAACAATGAGCAGTTCTTC. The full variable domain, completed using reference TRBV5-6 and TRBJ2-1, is DAGVTQSPTHLIKTRGQQVTLRCSPKSGHDTVSWYQQALGQGPQFIFQYYEEEERQRGNFPDRFSGHQFPNYSSELNVNALLLGDSALYLCASSFGASGNNEQFFGPGTRLTVL.

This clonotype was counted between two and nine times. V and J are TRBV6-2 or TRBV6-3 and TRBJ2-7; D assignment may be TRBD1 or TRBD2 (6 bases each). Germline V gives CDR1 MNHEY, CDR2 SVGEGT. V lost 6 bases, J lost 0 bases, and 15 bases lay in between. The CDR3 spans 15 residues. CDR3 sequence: CASRKGGPSSYEQYF. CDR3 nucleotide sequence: TGTGCCAGCAGAAAGGGGGGACCGAGCTCCTACGAGCAGTACTTC.

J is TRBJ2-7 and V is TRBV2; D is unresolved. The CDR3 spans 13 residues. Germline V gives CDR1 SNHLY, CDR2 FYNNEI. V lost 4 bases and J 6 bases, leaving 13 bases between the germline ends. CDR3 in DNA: TGTGCCAGCAGTGGAAAAGGGTCCATCGAGCAGTACTTC. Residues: CASSGKGSIEQYF.

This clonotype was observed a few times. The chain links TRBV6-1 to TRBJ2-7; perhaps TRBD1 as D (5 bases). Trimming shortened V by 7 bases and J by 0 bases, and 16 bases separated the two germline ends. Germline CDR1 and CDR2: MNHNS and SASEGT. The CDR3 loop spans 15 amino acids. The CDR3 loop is CASTRVGSSSYEQYF. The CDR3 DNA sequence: TGTGCCAGCACCAGGGTGGGCAGCAGCTCCTACGAGCAGTACTTC.

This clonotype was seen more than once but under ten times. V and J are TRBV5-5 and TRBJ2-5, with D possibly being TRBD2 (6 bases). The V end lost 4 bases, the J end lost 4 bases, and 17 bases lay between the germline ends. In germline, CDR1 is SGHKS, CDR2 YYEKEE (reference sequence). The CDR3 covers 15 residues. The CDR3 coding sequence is TGTGCCAGCAGCAAGACTCCGGGAGTCCCAGAGACCCAGTACTTC. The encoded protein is CASSKTPGVPETQYF.

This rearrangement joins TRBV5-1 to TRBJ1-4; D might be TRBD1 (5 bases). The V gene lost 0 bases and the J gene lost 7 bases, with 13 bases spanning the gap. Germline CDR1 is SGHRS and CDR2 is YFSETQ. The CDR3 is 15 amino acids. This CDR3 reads CASSLASDRREKLFF. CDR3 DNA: TGCGCCAGCAGCTTGGCGTCTGACAGACGTGAAAAACTGTTTTTT.

CDR3 sequence reads: CASSAPRGGQPQHF. CDR3 nucleotide sequence: TGTGCCAGCAGTGCCCCACGGGGGGGACAGCCCCAGCATTTT. The chain recombines TRBV6-4 with TRBJ1-5, with D maybe TRBD1 (5 bases). This CDR3 region has 14 residues. Deletions cut 4 bases from V and 7 bases from J, with 14 bases between. Germline CDR1 and CDR2: MRHNA and SNTAGT.

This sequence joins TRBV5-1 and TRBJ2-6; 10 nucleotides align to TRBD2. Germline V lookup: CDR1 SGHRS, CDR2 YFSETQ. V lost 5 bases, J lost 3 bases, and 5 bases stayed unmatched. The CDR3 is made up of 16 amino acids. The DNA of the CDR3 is TGCGCCAGCAGGGTACTAGCGGGACTTGGGGCCAACGTCCTGACTTTC. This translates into CASRVLAGLGANVLTF. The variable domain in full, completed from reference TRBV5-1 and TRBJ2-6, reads KAGVTQTPRYLIKTRGQQVTLSCSPISGHRSVSWYQQTPGQGLQFLFEYFSETQRNKGNFPGRFSGRQFSNSRSEMNVSTLELGDSALYLCASRVLAGLGANVLTFGAGSRLTVL.

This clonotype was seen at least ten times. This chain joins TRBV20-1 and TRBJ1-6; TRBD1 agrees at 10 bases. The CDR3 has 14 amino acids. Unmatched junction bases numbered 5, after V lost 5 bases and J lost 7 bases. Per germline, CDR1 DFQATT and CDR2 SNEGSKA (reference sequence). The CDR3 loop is CSAGDRGPNSPLHF. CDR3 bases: TGCAGTGCTGGGGACAGGGGACCCAATTCACCCCTCCACTTT.

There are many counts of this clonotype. CDR3 amino acids: CAISNSGRGYEQYF. DNA for the CDR3: TGTGCCATCAGTAATAGCGGGAGGGGATACGAGCAGTACTTC. This chain joins TRBV10-3 and TRBJ2-7; 11 nucleotides line up with TRBD2. CDR3 size: 14 residues. The V and J ends lost 5 bases and 4 bases, in that order; junction bases with no gene match: 4. CDR1 is ENHRY, CDR2 SYGVKD, per germline.

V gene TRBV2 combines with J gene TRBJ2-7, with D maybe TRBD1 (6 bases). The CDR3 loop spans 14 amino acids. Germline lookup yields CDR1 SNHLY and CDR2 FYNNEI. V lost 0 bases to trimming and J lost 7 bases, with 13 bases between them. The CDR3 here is CASSEAQGWVEQYF. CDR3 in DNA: TGTGCCAGCAGTGAAGCGCAGGGGTGGGTAGAGCAGTACTTC.

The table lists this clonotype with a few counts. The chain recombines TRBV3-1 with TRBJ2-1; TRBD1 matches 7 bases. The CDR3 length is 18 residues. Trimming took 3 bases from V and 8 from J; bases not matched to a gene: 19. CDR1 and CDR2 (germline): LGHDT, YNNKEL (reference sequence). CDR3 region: CASSQYGTDTAQLDEQFF. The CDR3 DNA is TGTGCCAGCAGCCAGTACGGGACAGATACCGCGCAACTGGATGAGCAGTTCTTC.

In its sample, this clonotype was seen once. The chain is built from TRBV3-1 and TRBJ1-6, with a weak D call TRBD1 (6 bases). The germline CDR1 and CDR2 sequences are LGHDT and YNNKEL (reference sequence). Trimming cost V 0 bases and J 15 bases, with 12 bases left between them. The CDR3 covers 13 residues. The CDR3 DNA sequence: TGTGCCAGCAGCCAAGATGCCGGGACATTCCTCCACTTT. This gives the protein CASSQDAGTFLHF.

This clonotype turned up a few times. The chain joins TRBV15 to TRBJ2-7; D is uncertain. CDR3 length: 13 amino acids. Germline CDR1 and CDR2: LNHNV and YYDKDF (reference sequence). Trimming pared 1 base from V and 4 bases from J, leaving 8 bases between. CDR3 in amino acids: CATSRVVGYEQYF. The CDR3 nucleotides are TGTGCCACCAGCAGAGTAGTAGGATACGAGCAGTACTTC.

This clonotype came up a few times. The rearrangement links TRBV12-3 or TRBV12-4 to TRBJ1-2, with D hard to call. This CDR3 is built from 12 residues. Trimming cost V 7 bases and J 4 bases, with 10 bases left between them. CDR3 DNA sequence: TGTGCCAGCACCAGCGGGAGCTATGGCTACACCTTC. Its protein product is CASTSGSYGYTF.

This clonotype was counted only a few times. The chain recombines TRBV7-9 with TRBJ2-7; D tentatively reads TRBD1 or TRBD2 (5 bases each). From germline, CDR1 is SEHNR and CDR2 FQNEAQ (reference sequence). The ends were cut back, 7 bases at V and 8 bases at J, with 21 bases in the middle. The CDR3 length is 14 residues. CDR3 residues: CASMGVVGTPKQYF. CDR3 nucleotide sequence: TGTGCCAGCATGGGGGTTGTCGGGACCCCAAAGCAGTACTTC.

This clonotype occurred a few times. The CDR3 bases are TGTGCCACCAGTGAAACCTTGACAGGGAAGGAGACCCAGTACTTC. Its translation: CATSETLTGKETQYF. The rearrangement links TRBV24-1 to TRBJ2-5, with 7 bases aligning to TRBD1. Germline V gene sequence: CDR1 KGHDR, CDR2 SFDVKD. After removal of 4 bases from V and 5 bases from J, the junction contained 9 bases not matched to a gene. The CDR3 extends over 15 amino acids.

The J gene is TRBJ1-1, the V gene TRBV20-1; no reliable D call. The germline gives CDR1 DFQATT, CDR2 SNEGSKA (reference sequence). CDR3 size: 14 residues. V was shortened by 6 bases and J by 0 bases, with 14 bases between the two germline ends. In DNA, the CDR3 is TGCAGTGCAAACCGAAGGAGGGTGAACACTGAAGCTTTCTTT. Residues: CSANRRRVNTEAFF.